Following are 18 T cell receptor beta chains from one sample sequenced in a study of cytomegalovirus exposure and HLA in healthy donors. The study ran its PCR with 60 Vbeta and 13 Jbeta primers. Sequenced by immunoSEQ multiplex PCR; TCRdb stores in-frame clones only, minus some. The sample carries some 170,000 clones, around 80% recorded once. Sequenced sample: PBMCs. Receptor source: a man in his forties or fifties in good health and CMV-seronegative.

The gene calls are TRBV14 and TRBJ2-5; weak D call: TRBD1 (6 bases). The V end lost 1 base, the J end lost 5 bases, and 11 bases lay between the germline ends. The germline V gene encodes CDR1 SGHDN and CDR2 FVKESK. The CDR3 sequence is 14 residues long. CDR3 in amino acids: CASSQVPGVETQYF. CDR3 DNA: TGTGCCAGCAGCCAAGTTCCAGGGGTTGAGACCCAGTACTTC.

This chain connects TRBV28 to TRBJ2-5; a weak D match, TRBD2 (5 bases). Germline CDR1 MDHEN, CDR2 SYDVKM. This CDR3 contains 15 residues. V was pared by 2 bases and J by 3 bases, with 13 bases between. DNA of the CDR3: TGTGCCAGCAGTTTACGCCTAGCCTTGGAAGAGACCCAGTACTTC. It is translated as CASSLRLALEETQYF.

The DNA for the CDR3 is TGTGCCAGCAGTGTAGACTCCCCAGTTTCAAATACGCAGTATTTT. Its translation: CASSVDSPVSNTQYF. This sequence joins TRBV2 and TRBJ2-3; D is unresolved. The CDR3 is made up of 15 amino acids. The V end lost 4 bases, the J end lost 7 bases, and 18 bases lay between the germline ends. Per germline, CDR1 SNHLY and CDR2 FYNNEI. Full variable domain (remainder filled in from reference TRBV2 and TRBJ2-3): EPEVTQTPSHQVTQMGQEVILRCVPISNHLYFYWYRQILGQKVEFLVSFYNNEISEKSEIFDDQFSVERPDGSNFTLKIRSTKLEDSAMYFCASSVDSPVSNTQYFGPGTRLTVL.

The V call is TRBV6-1, the J call TRBJ2-1; a weak D match, TRBD2 (5 bases). This CDR3 is built from 13 residues. Germline CDR1 reads MNHNS; CDR2 reads SASEGT. Trimming shortened V by 0 bases and J by 8 bases, and 8 bases separated the two germline ends. The CDR3 DNA is TGTGCCAGCAGTGAAGCCCGGGATTATGAGCAGTTCTTC. Translating gives CASSEARDYEQFF.

The chain couples TRBV19 to TRBJ2-1; D call uncertain. CDR3 length equals 16 residues. Germline V gene data show CDR1 as LNHDA and CDR2 as SQIVND (reference sequence). V was shortened by 1 base and J by 8 bases, with 18 bases between the two germline ends. The CDR3 sequence is CASSIGWQDGSDEQFF. The CDR3 DNA sequence: TGTGCCAGTAGTATAGGCTGGCAGGATGGAAGTGATGAGCAGTTCTTC.

This clone turned up a few times. This sample also contains other DNA sequences that code for the same CDR3. The chain employs TRBV29-1 and TRBJ1-2; 7 nucleotides match TRBD1. The length of the CDR3 is 14 residues. Germline V gene sequence: CDR1 SQVTM, CDR2 ANQGSEA. V was pared by 6 bases and J by 6 bases, with 13 bases of the junction left unmatched. The CDR3 spells CSVETGTVSDGYTF. CDR3 nucleotide sequence: TGCAGCGTCGAAACCGGGACAGTATCTGATGGCTACACCTTC.

The rearrangement links TRBV6-1 to TRBJ1-5; 7 bases map to TRBD1. Looked up from germline, CDR1 is MNHNS and CDR2 is SASEGT. V trimming: 4 bases; J trimming: 3 bases; junction bases outside the gene matches: 9. The CDR3 runs 16 residues. The DNA for the CDR3 is TGTGCCAGCAGTGGATCGACAGGGATTATCAATCAGCCCCAGCATTTT. This translates into CASSGSTGIINQPQHF.

In this sample, this clone turned up a few times. The chain uses TRBV6-5 and TRBJ2-7; possible D gene TRBD2, 6 bases. Germline CDR1 MNHEY, CDR2 SVGAGI. CDR3 length equals 14 residues. Trimming left V 5 bases short and J 6 bases short, with 17 bases between. The chain's CDR3 is CASSRDLGVREQYF. In nucleotides, the CDR3 is TGTGCCAGCAGTCGGGACTTGGGGGTCCGCGAGCAGTACTTC.

The V call is TRBV30, the J call TRBJ1-2; D uncertain. The V end was cut by 2 bases, the J end by 0 bases, with 10 bases between. The CDR3 runs 14 residues. Germline loops: CDR1 GTSNPN, CDR2 SVGIG (reference sequence). In nucleotides, the CDR3 is TGTGCCTGGAGTCCCAACTTAGCTAACTATGGCTACACCTTC. It codes for CAWSPNLANYGYTF.

The chain uses TRBV27 and TRBJ2-7; a weak D match, TRBD2 (5 bases). CDR3 length equals 15 residues. CDR1 MNHEY and CDR2 SMNVEV come from the germline V gene (reference sequence). The germline V and J ends were trimmed by 7 bases and 0 bases, with 16 bases remaining between them. CDR3 sequence reads: CASNLTPGSSYEQYF. The CDR3, as DNA: TGTGCCAGCAACCTAACTCCGGGGAGCTCCTACGAGCAGTACTTC.

This clone came up a few times. The rearrangement joins TRBV5-1 to TRBJ1-2; 9 nucleotides align to TRBD1. Germline CDR1 reads SGHRS; CDR2 reads YFSETQ. The V gene end was trimmed by 3 bases and the J gene end by 3 bases; junction bases not matched to a gene: 3. CDR3 length: 14 residues. The CDR3 here is CASSSDRGHYGYTF. The CDR3 DNA sequence: TGCGCCAGCAGCTCGGACAGGGGTCACTATGGCTACACCTTC.

The chain combines TRBV5-6 with TRBJ1-1; D perhaps matches TRBD1 (6 bases). The CDR3 has 13 residues. V gave up 2 bases and J gave up 10 bases, with 15 bases separating them. Per germline, CDR1 SGHDT and CDR2 YYEEEE. CDR3 coding DNA: TGTGCCAGCAGCTTACAGGGCCGGGATTCAGCTTTCTTT. Translated, it gives CASSLQGRDSAFF. Full variable domain (remainder filled in from reference TRBV5-6 and TRBJ1-1): DAGVTQSPTHLIKTRGQQVTLRCSPKSGHDTVSWYQQALGQGPQFIFQYYEEEERQRGNFPDRFSGHQFPNYSSELNVNALLLGDSALYLCASSLQGRDSAFFGQGTRLTVV.

This clone was counted a single time. The rearrangement uses TRBV5-6 and TRBJ1-2; no definite D call. The CDR3 consists of 15 residues. Germline values: CDR1 SGHDT, CDR2 YYEEEE. Between the trimmed V and J ends, which lost 5 bases and 0 bases, there was a span of 14 bases. The CDR3 nucleotides are TGTGCCAGCAGTTACTTACCCCAAGCTAACTATGGCTACACCTTC. It yields the protein CASSYLPQANYGYTF.

The chain joins TRBV30 to TRBJ1-5; 9 nucleotides line up with TRBD1. Trimming at V came to 2 bases and at J to 6 bases, leaving 5 bases not matched to a gene. The CDR3 is 14 residues long. CDR1 and CDR2 (germline): GTSNPN, SVGIG (reference sequence). The CDR3, as DNA: TGTGCCTGGAGTTTGGGACAGGGAGTTCAGCCCCAGCATTTT. It translates to CAWSLGQGVQPQHF.

The chain carries TRBV28 and TRBJ2-5; the D is unclear. The germline gives CDR1 MDHEN, CDR2 SYDVKM. Trimming shortened V by 3 bases and J by 1 base, and 15 bases separated the two germline ends. The CDR3 runs 16 residues. The CDR3 region has the DNA TGTGCCAGCAGTTTCTTCGGTCTAGTCCCCCAAGAGACCCAGTACTTC. As protein: CASSFFGLVPQETQYF.

The rearrangement links TRBV15 to TRBJ2-2; D uncertain. This CDR3 comprises 20 residues. Germline assignment: CDR1 LNHNV and CDR2 YYDKDF (reference sequence). Trimming pared 1 base from V and 0 bases from J, leaving 21 bases between. The CDR3 spells CATSRVPARPPNANTGELFF. Here the CDR3 DNA reads TGTGCCACCAGCAGAGTACCAGCGAGACCCCCCAATGCGAACACCGGGGAGCTGTTTTTT.

V and J are TRBV11-1 and TRBJ1-2, with D tentatively TRBD1 (6 bases). The CDR3 has 15 amino acids. Germline V gene data show CDR1 as SGHAT and CDR2 as FQDESV (reference sequence). V shed 1 base and J shed 4 bases, with 13 bases lying between them. This CDR3 reads CASSLDSEDSYGYTF. The CDR3 DNA is TGTGCCAGCAGCTTAGACAGTGAGGACAGCTATGGCTACACCTTC. Based on the CDR3 plus reference TRBV11-1 and TRBJ1-2, the full variable domain is EAEVAQSPRYKITEKSQAVAFWCDPISGHATLYWYRQILGQGPELLVQFQDESVVDDSQLPKDRFSAERLKGVDSTLKIQPAELGDSAMYLCASSLDSEDSYGYTFGSGTRLTVV.

The rearrangement links TRBV19 to TRBJ2-3; 10 bases align to TRBD2. Germline CDR1 reads LNHDA; CDR2 reads SQIVND (reference sequence). The V and J ends lost 6 bases and 1 base, in that order; junction bases with no gene match: 4. CDR3 length: 15 amino acids. CDR3 sequence (DNA): TGTGCCAGTAGCATAACTAGCGGGGGCACAGATACGCAGTATTTT. Its translation is CASSITSGGTDTQYF.